A selection of T cell receptor beta chains follows, all from one sample in a study of cytomegalovirus exposure and HLA in healthy donors. Sequencing used immunoSEQ multiplex PCR; TCRdb keeps in-frame clones, though not all of them. The sample includes about 75,000 clones. The sample was PBMCs. All receptors come from a man between 18 and 29 years old in good health and CMV-seropositive. The CDR3 runs from the conserved cysteine through the conserved F or W. Each record gives: D gene, V gene, J gene, CDR3 DNA, CDR3 protein. A D gene is named only where the DNA matches it firmly.

.,TRBV7-9,TRBJ1-4,TGTGCCAGCAGCCTCTCGGGGGGAACGATAACTAATGAAAAACTGTTTTTT,CASSLSGGTITNEKLFF
TRBD1,TRBV14,TRBJ1-2,TGTGCCAGCAGCCCAATGACAGGGGGCGTGGGCTATGGCTACACCTTC,CASSPMTGGVGYGYTF
.,TRBV28,TRBJ2-7,TGTGCCACCGGTATGGCCTACGAGCAGTACTTC,CATGMAYEQYF
TRBD1,TRBV28,TRBJ1-2,TGTGCCAGCAGCCGCCGCCGGACAGGGCCTAGCTACACCTTC,CASSRRRTGPSYTF
TRBD1,TRBV5-1,TRBJ1-1,TGCGCCAGCAGCGAGGGGACAGGGAGGTGGAACACTGAAGCTTTCTTT,CASSEGTGRWNTEAFF
.,TRBV20-1,TRBJ1-2,TGCAGTGCTGGGGGGGGAAATGGCTACACCTTC,CSAGGGNGYTF
TRBD1,TRBV14,TRBJ1-2,TGTGCCAGCAGCCAAGGGACAGGCTATGGCTACACCTTC,CASSQGTGYGYTF
.,TRBV18,TRBJ2-7,TGTGCCAGCTCCCCGAGTGTGGACTCTGCCTACGAGCAGTACTTC,CASSPSVDSAYEQYF
.,TRBV19,TRBJ2-7,TGTGCCAGTAGTATGGACTCTCAGACTGGCTCCTACGAGCAGTACTTC,CASSMDSQTGSYEQYF
TRBD2,TRBV28,TRBJ2-7,TGTGCCAGCAGCCTCACTAGCGGAGAGTACGAGCAGTACTTC,CASSLTSGEYEQYF
TRBD1,TRBV6-1,TRBJ2-7,TGTGCCAGCGAGGGACAGGGCGCCTACGAGCAGTACTTC,CASEGQGAYEQYF
.,TRBV30,TRBJ2-2,TGTGCCTGGCTAGGGCAGGGTGAGAACACCGGGGAGCTGTTTTTT,CAWLGQGENTGELFF
.,TRBV28,TRBJ2-7,TGTGCCAGTCGGGGGGCGGCCTACGAGCAGTACTTC,CASRGAAYEQYF
.,TRBV7-9,TRBJ2-5,TGTGCCAGCAGCTTAATGGGGACTCAAGAGACCCAGTACTTC,CASSLMGTQETQYF
TRBD1,TRBV30,TRBJ2-7,TGTGCCTGGGGGGACAGGGCCTACTACGAGCAGTACTTC,CAWGDRAYYEQYF
.,TRBV5-1,TRBJ2-1,TGCGCCAGCAGCTTGGCCCCGAGCTCCTACAATGAGCAGTTCTTC,CASSLAPSSYNEQFF
.,TRBV15,TRBJ1-1,TGTGCCACCAGCAGAGATTCCACAGGGACGGCTGAAGCTTTCTTT,CATSRDSTGTAEAFF